Listed below are T cell receptor beta chains from one sample, sequenced in a study of siplizumab effects on memory and regulatory T cells. Clones were read by immunoSEQ multiplex PCR, and TCRdb kept only the in-frame ones, dropping some. The sample holds 85,000 to 130,000 clones; about 90% are singletons and the top ten take around 0.68%. Specimen: Tregs sorted from blood. The receptors were gathered from a human donor in good health. Each CDR3 is given with its conserved first and last residue. D genes are given only for firm matches. Clone size is stated in some rows and not others, as once, few, many or a class when expanded.

size | D | J | V | DNA | CDR3
. | . | TRBJ1-6 | TRBV6-6 | TGTGCCAGCAGTTACGGGAAGTCACCCCTCCACTTT | CASSYGKSPLHF
. | TRBD1 | TRBJ1-4 | TRBV10-3 | TGTGCCATCAGTGGAGACAGGGGTGAAAAACTGTTTTTT | CAISGDRGEKLFF
. | . | TRBJ2-7 | TRBV11-2 | TGTGCCAGCAGCTTGGGTGTGCTGTACTTC | CASSLGVLYF
. | . | TRBJ2-2 | TRBV19 | TGTGCCAGTATGTCCCTTGGGTGGCAGTCCAACACCGGGGAGCTGTTTTTT | CASMSLGWQSNTGELFF
. | . | TRBJ2-6 | TRBV27 | TGTGCCAGCAGTGCCGTGGGAGGGGCCAACGTCCTGACTTTC | CASSAVGGANVLTF
few | TRBD2 | TRBJ2-7 | TRBV18 | TGTGCCAGCTCACCTCCCAGCGGGAGGGGAAACGAGCAGTACTTC | CASSPPSGRGNEQYF
. | . | TRBJ2-7 | TRBV2 | TGTGCCTCCCTTCTGGGCCCAGGGCTGAGCTACGAGCAGTACTTC | CASLLGPGLSYEQYF
. | . | TRBJ2-2 | TRBV11-1 | TGTGCCAGCAGCTTAAGCCCTCACGGCGGGGAGCTGTTTTTT | CASSLSPHGGELFF
. | TRBD1 | TRBJ2-7 | TRBV28 | TGTGCCAGCAGTCCCGCGACCGGGACAGGCTACGAGCAGTACTTC | CASSPATGTGYEQYF
. | . | TRBJ1-2 | TRBV10-3 | TGTGCCATCAGTGAGTCGGCGGACTATCTCGGGTATGGCTACACCTTC | CAISESADYLGYGYTF
. | TRBD1 | TRBJ1-2 | TRBV7-8 | TGTGCCAGCAGCTCGAACAGGGGGATCTATGGCTACACCTTC | CASSSNRGIYGYTF
. | . | TRBJ1-2 | TRBV4-1 | TGCGCCAGCAGCCCGACCGAAAGAGGGTATGGCTACACCTTC | CASSPTERGYGYTF
. | TRBD2 | TRBJ2-6 | TRBV28 | TGTGCCAGCAGTTTTTTGACTAGCGGGAGCTCTGGGGCCAACGTCCTGACTTTC | CASSFLTSGSSGANVLTF
. | TRBD1 | TRBJ2-1 | TRBV19 | TGTGCCAGTAGTAACCGGGACAGGGATTACAATGAGCAGTTCTTC | CASSNRDRDYNEQFF
. | TRBD2 | TRBJ2-5 | TRBV4-1 | TGCGCCAGCAGCCCTAAACTTCGGGGGAGGGCCCTCCAAGAGACCCAGTACTTC | CASSPKLRGRALQETQYF
. | . | TRBJ2-1 | TRBV6-1 | TGTGCCAGCAGTGAATGGACCCTGTACAATGAGCAGTTCTTC | CASSEWTLYNEQFF
. | . | TRBJ2-7 | TRBV5-1 | TGCGCCAGCAGCTCGGCGGGTGGCGAGCAGTACTTC | CASSSAGGEQYF
. | . | TRBJ2-1 | TRBV7-9 | TGTGCCAGCAGCTTGGTGAGGGACACCTTCTCCTACAATGAGCAGTTCTTC | CASSLVRDTFSYNEQFF
. | . | TRBJ1-5 | TRBV6-1 | TGTGCCAGCAGCCTCGCTGGACTCGGCAATCAGCCCCAGCATTTT | CASSLAGLGNQPQHF
. | . | TRBJ2-1 | TRBV18 | TGTGCCAGCTCACCGTGGAACTCCTACAATGAGCAGTTCTTC | CASSPWNSYNEQFF
. | TRBD2 | TRBJ2-1 | TRBV18 | TGTGCCAGCTCGGGCATAGCGGGAGGGATGTACAATGAGCAGTTCTTC | CASSGIAGGMYNEQFF
. | . | TRBJ2-3 | TRBV7-6 | TGTGCCAGCAAAGGACAGCCGGTTGCCACAGATACGCAGTATTTT | CASKGQPVATDTQYF
once | . | TRBJ2-7 | TRBV7-9 | TGTGCCAGCAGCCGTTCGAAGGTCGGCTACGAGCAGTACTTC | CASSRSKVGYEQYF
. | TRBD2 | TRBJ2-2 | TRBV7-8 | TGTGCCAGCAGGACCTCCTCGGGAGGGGACACCGGGGAGCTGTTTTTT | CASRTSSGGDTGELFF
. | TRBD1 | TRBJ2-4 | TRBV14 | TGTGCCAGCAGCCTCCGAAGACAGGGGAACATTCAGTACTTC | CASSLRRQGNIQYF
. | . | TRBJ2-2 | TRBV19 | TGTGCCAGTTCGAGTTACTCTCGGGCCGGGGAGCTGTTTTTT | CASSSYSRAGELFF
. | TRBD2 | TRBJ2-2 | TRBV14 | TGTGCCAGCAGCCAAGATCTTCCCCTAGCGGGAGTAGGCGGGGAGCTGTTTTTT | CASSQDLPLAGVGGELFF
. | . | TRBJ1-2 | TRBV11-2 | TGTGCCAGCAGCTACGACCCCAGGGTAAACTATGGCTACACCTTC | CASSYDPRVNYGYTF
. | . | TRBJ2-1 | TRBV6-1 | TGTGCCAGCAGTGAATCGTCCTCCCTGCAGTTCTTC | CASSESSSLQFF
. | TRBD2 | TRBJ2-3 | TRBV15 | TGTGCCACCAGCAGAGATCGGGCTAGCGGGAGCGCAGATACGCAGTATTTT | CATSRDRASGSADTQYF
few | TRBD1 | TRBJ1-5 | TRBV9 | TGTGCCAGCAGCGTCTTAGGGGGCGACCATCAGCCCCAGCATTTT | CASSVLGGDHQPQHF
few | . | TRBJ2-1 | TRBV6-4 | TGTGCCAGCAGTGACTCGGGAAGGGGTAGCGGAAGATACAATGAGCAGTTCTTC | CASSDSGRGSGRYNEQFF
. | TRBD2 | TRBJ2-6 | TRBV9 | TGTGCCAGCAGCGACCCTCCTTCGACTAGCGGGAGAAGCTGGGCCAACGTCCTGACTTTC | CASSDPPSTSGRSWANVLTF
. | . | TRBJ2-2 | TRBV27 | TGTGCCAGCAGATTTGGACAAAACACCGGGGAGCTGTTTTTT | CASRFGQNTGELFF
medium-sized | TRBD2 | TRBJ2-2 | TRBV29-1 | TGCAGCGTCGTAGGACTAGCGGGAGGTTTCACCGGGGAGCTGTTTTTT | CSVVGLAGGFTGELFF
. | . | TRBJ2-3 | TRBV4-2 | TGTGCCAGCAGCTACAAGGTCAGTTCGTCGAGTGTCGGCACAGATACGCAGTATTTT | CASSYKVSSSSVGTDTQYF
. | TRBD2 | TRBJ2-7 | TRBV6-1 | TGTGCCAGCAGTGAAATAGCTAGCGGGAGGATCGGTATATCCTACGAGCAGTACTTC | CASSEIASGRIGISYEQYF
. | . | TRBJ2-3 | TRBV11-3 | TGTGCCAGCAGCAGGAGGGGGAGCACAGATACGCAGTATTTT | CASSRRGSTDTQYF
. | TRBD2 | TRBJ2-5 | TRBV10-3 | TGTGCCATCAGTTCTAGCGGGAGTTTGGGAGAGACCCAGTACTTC | CAISSSGSLGETQYF
. | . | TRBJ2-3 | TRBV5-4 | TGTGCCAGCAGCCCCCTGTATTATACAGATACGCAGTATTTT | CASSPLYYTDTQYF
. | . | TRBJ2-1 | TRBV27 | TGTGCCAGCAGTCAGAGAAAACAGGGGCTGAGGTTAGCGGGCTCTAACAATGAGCAGTTCTTC | CASSQRKQGLRLAGSNNEQFF